The 17 T cell receptor beta chains below come from one sample, sequenced in a study of blood T cell repertoires in COVID-19. Assay: immunoSEQ multiplex PCR; the TCRdb copy retains only in-frame clones and omits some. The table has approximately 280,000 clones, approximately 83% seen once. Sequenced sample: peripheral blood. The receptors were sampled from a woman aged 25 to 39 who had recovered from COVID-19.

The chain has TRBV28 and TRBJ1-1; D is undetermined. This CDR3 region has 17 residues. The V gene's germline CDR1 is MDHEN and CDR2 SYDVKM. V lost 3 bases, J lost 4 bases, and 21 bases lay in between. The CDR3 is CASSFGSGPPGSTEAFF. The DNA for the CDR3 is TGTGCCAGCAGTTTTGGGTCCGGGCCTCCGGGGAGCACTGAAGCTTTCTTT.

A remark on this clone: Other nucleotide sequences in the sample specify the same CDR3. The chain is built from TRBV29-1 and TRBJ2-2; D remains ambiguous. The CDR3 spans 13 residues. CDR1 and CDR2 (germline): SQVTM, ANQGSEA. The V end was cut by 1 base, the J end by 1 base, with 4 bases between. This CDR3 is CSVEAGNTGELFF. DNA for the CDR3: TGCAGCGTTGAAGCGGGGAACACCGGGGAGCTGTTTTTT.

The chain links TRBV3-1 (or the pseudogene TRBV3-2) to TRBJ2-5; no clear D gene. CDR1 and CDR2 from the germline V gene are LGHDT and YNNKEL (reference sequence). The V end lost 1 base, the J end lost 5 bases, and 5 bases lay between the germline ends. This CDR3 contains 12 residues. CDR3 protein: CASSQVGETQYF. For the CDR3, the DNA is TGTGCCAGCAGCCAAGTGGGCGAGACCCAGTACTTC.

V is TRBV12-3 or TRBV12-4 and J is TRBJ2-5, with 7 bases that match TRBD2. The junction had 3 bases not matched to a gene; V was cut back by 3 bases and J by 5 bases. The CDR3 consists of 13 residues. CDR3: CASSFVGGETQYF. The CDR3 bases are TGTGCCAGCAGTTTTGTGGGGGGGGAGACCCAGTACTTC.

V usage is TRBV19 and J usage is TRBJ1-2, with D unresolved. V was shortened by 1 base and J by 7 bases, with 22 bases between the two germline ends. This CDR3 region has 17 residues. Germline loops: CDR1 LNHDA, CDR2 SQIVND (reference sequence). This CDR3 is CASSIGGPEGSSSGYTF. The CDR3 nucleotides are TGTGCCAGTAGTATAGGAGGTCCTGAAGGCAGCTCCAGTGGCTACACCTTC.

This chain links TRBV2 with TRBJ2-5; perhaps TRBD2 as D (5 bases). Looked up from germline, CDR1 is SNHLY and CDR2 is FYNNEI. V lost 2 bases, J lost 0 bases, and 13 bases lay in between. The CDR3 is made up of 16 amino acids. The CDR3 DNA reads TGTGCCAGCAGTGAATCAGGAGCGGATTACCAAGAGACCCAGTACTTC. Protein product: CASSESGADYQETQYF.

V usage is TRBV3-1 (or the pseudogene TRBV3-2) and J usage is TRBJ2-5; a weak D match, TRBD1 (6 bases). The CDR3 sequence is 14 residues long. V was shortened by 3 bases and J by 2 bases, with 10 bases between the two germline ends. CDR1 and CDR2 (germline): LGHDT, YNNKEL (reference sequence). CDR3 residues: CASSQRDIQETQYF. CDR3 coding DNA: TGTGCCAGCAGCCAGAGGGACATACAAGAGACCCAGTACTTC.

V is TRBV19 and J is TRBJ1-1; D perhaps matches TRBD1 (5 bases). This CDR3 comprises 13 residues. V lost 7 bases to trimming and J lost 1 base, with 10 bases between them. Germline V gene sequence: CDR1 LNHDA, CDR2 SQIVND (reference sequence). CDR3 sequence (DNA): TGTGCCAGTAACCTAGGACAGAACACTGAAGCTTTCTTT. This gives the protein CASNLGQNTEAFF.

This clone was seen just once. The chain has TRBV9 and TRBJ2-1, with 9 nucleotides matching TRBD2. The CDR3 contains 17 residues. Germline V gene lookup returns CDR1 SGDLS and CDR2 YYNGEE. Germline trimming cut 0 bases from V and 4 bases from J; bases unmatched to any gene: 8. The CDR3 spells CASSVGLAGPIYNEQFF. In DNA, the CDR3 is TGTGCCAGCAGCGTAGGCCTAGCGGGACCTATTTACAATGAGCAGTTCTTC. Together with reference TRBV9 and TRBJ2-1, the CDR3 gives the full variable domain: DSGVTQTPKHLITATGQRVTLRCSPRSGDLSVYWYQQSLDQGLQFLIQYYNGEERAKGNILERFSAQQFPDLHSELNLSSLELGDSALYFCASSVGLAGPIYNEQFFGPGTRLTVL.

The chain recombines TRBV21-1 with TRBJ2-1; the D call of TRBD2 is as the table states it, not checked on the DNA. TRBV21-1 is marked as a pseudogene. The CDR3 is made up of 14 amino acids. As DNA, the CDR3 is TGTGCCATCCCGCCGGGACTAGCGTACAATGAGCAGTTCTTC. Translating it yields CAIPPGLAYNEQFF.

The V and J genes are TRBV19 and TRBJ1-5; D is unresolved. The germline CDR1 and CDR2 sequences are LNHDA and SQIVND (reference sequence). Trimming cost V 6 bases and J 0 bases, with 9 bases left between them. The CDR3 is made up of 14 amino acids. In DNA, the CDR3 is TGTGCCAGTAGACGGTCATATAGCAATCAGCCCCAGCATTTT. The encoded protein is CASRRSYSNQPQHF.

This clone was observed a single time. The chain joins TRBV27 to TRBJ2-1; TRBD2 agrees at 8 bases. Germline loops: CDR1 MNHEY, CDR2 SMNVEV (reference sequence). V shed 9 bases and J 7 bases; nucleotides not matched to a gene: 8. This CDR3 contains 13 residues. CDR3 nucleotide sequence: TGTGCCAGTCGGAGCGGGGGACTTAATGAGCAGTTCTTC. Residues: CASRSGGLNEQFF.

The rearrangement uses TRBV18 and TRBJ2-1; TRBD2 aligns across 11 bases. Germline V gene sequence: CDR1 KGHSH, CDR2 LQKENI. The V gene end was trimmed by 2 bases and the J gene end by 9 bases; junction bases not matched to a gene: 9. The CDR3 runs to 16 residues. CDR3: CASSPLIAGGPGEQFF. In nucleotides, the CDR3 is TGTGCCAGCTCACCATTAATAGCGGGAGGGCCCGGTGAGCAGTTCTTC.

The chain carries TRBV3-1 (or the pseudogene TRBV3-2) and TRBJ2-1; 14 bases fit TRBD2. Germline CDR1 and CDR2: LGHDT and YNNKEL (reference sequence). V lost 5 bases, J lost 3 bases, and 6 bases stayed unmatched. The CDR3 consists of 17 residues. The CDR3 is CASSSGLAGANYNEQFF. In DNA form, the CDR3 reads TGTGCCAGCAGCTCGGGACTAGCGGGAGCTAACTACAATGAGCAGTTCTTC.

The J gene is TRBJ2-1, the V gene TRBV4-3; weak D call: TRBD1 (6 bases). V was shortened by 0 bases and J by 0 bases, with 18 bases between the two germline ends. Per germline, CDR1 LGHNA and CDR2 YSLEER. The CDR3 runs 19 residues. Written as DNA, the CDR3 is TGCGCCAGCAGCCAAGAGGGTGGGGGCCGAGAGAGCTCCTACAATGAGCAGTTCTTC. The encoded protein is CASSQEGGGRESSYNEQFF.

The gene calls are TRBV18 and TRBJ2-3, with 10 bases matching TRBD2. The CDR3 has 19 amino acids. From germline, CDR1 is KGHSH and CDR2 LQKENI. The V and J ends lost 3 bases and 2 bases, in that order; junction bases with no gene match: 14. This chain's CDR3 is CASSPYPTSGKSDTDTQYF. The CDR3, as DNA: TGTGCCAGCTCACCTTACCCTACTAGCGGGAAGAGTGACACAGATACGCAGTATTTT.

J is TRBJ2-3 and V is TRBV11-3; possibly TRBD2 for D (6 bases). The V end was cut by 2 bases, the J end by 9 bases, with 9 bases between. The CDR3 is made up of 12 amino acids. Germline assignment: CDR1 SGHNT and CDR2 YENEEA. CDR3 in DNA: TGTGCCAGCAGCTTATCTAGCGAGACGCAGTATTTT. This encodes CASSLSSETQYF.